This entry lists 13 T cell receptor beta chains sequenced from one sample in a study of memory CD4+ T cells and cytomegalovirus serostatus. Assay used: immunoSEQ multiplex PCR; TCRdb lists only in-frame clones, some missing. The repertoire includes under 50,000 clones, around four fifths of them detected once, and around 0.99% sits in the top ten. Single viable CD3+CD4+CD8-CD45RO+ cells were sorted as the memory CD4+ T cells. The sequenced sample consisted of memory CD4+ T cells from blood. Receptors originate from an adult in good health and CMV-seronegative.

This rearrangement joins TRBV19 to TRBJ2-7, with 7 bases fitting TRBD1. The V gene's germline CDR1 is LNHDA and CDR2 SQIVND (reference sequence). The CDR3 is made up of 13 amino acids. V gave up 2 bases and J gave up 7 bases; unmatched junction bases: 5. The CDR3 DNA reads as TGTGCCAGTAGTATAAGGGGGACAGAAGAGCAGTACTTC. Amino acid sequence: CASSIRGTEEQYF.

The chain combines TRBV5-8 with TRBJ1-5; TRBD1 agrees at 11 bases. CDR1 SGHTS and CDR2 YDEGEE come from the germline V gene. The CDR3 is made up of 16 amino acids. V shed 4 bases and J 7 bases; nucleotides not matched to a gene: 10. This CDR3 reads CASSTDRGRPRQPQHF. CDR3 in DNA: TGTGCCAGCAGCACGGACAGGGGGCGCCCCCGGCAGCCCCAGCATTTT.

The rearrangement joins TRBV29-1 to TRBJ2-1, with TRBD2 matching over 14 bases. Germline loops: CDR1 SQVTM, CDR2 ANQGSEA. The V gene end was trimmed by 6 bases and the J gene end by 9 bases; junction bases not matched to a gene: 10. The CDR3 totals 15 residues. CDR3 bases: TGCAGCGTCGGACTAGCGGGGGGCCCCAGGGGTGAGCAGTTCTTC. Protein product: CSVGLAGGPRGEQFF.

The chain links TRBV27 to TRBJ1-1; tentatively, D is TRBD1 (6 bases). V shed 3 bases and J shed 1 base, with 12 bases lying between them. This CDR3 has 15 residues. Germline-derived CDR1 and CDR2 are MNHEY and SMNVEV (reference sequence). The CDR3 DNA is TGTGCCAGCAGTTTCTGGACAGATGGGAACACTGAAGCTTTCTTT. Translation: CASSFWTDGNTEAFF.

The chain is built from TRBV19 and TRBJ1-5, with unresolved D. The CDR3 runs to 12 residues. Trimming took off 5 bases at V and 4 bases at J, with 6 bases between the two ends. Germline V CDR1 and CDR2: LNHDA, SQIVND (reference sequence). DNA of the CDR3: TGTGCCAGTAGTGCCGTGAATCAGCCCCAGCATTTT. Its protein is CASSAVNQPQHF.

V and J are TRBV30 and TRBJ2-5, with 7 bases fitting TRBD1. Trimming removed 4 bases from V and 7 bases from J; junction bases left unmatched: 9. This CDR3 is 13 amino acids long. Germline loops: CDR1 GTSNPN, CDR2 SVGIG (reference sequence). DNA of the CDR3: TGTGCCTGGATGCGGGCAGGGGGAACGACCCAGTACTTC. This translates into CAWMRAGGTTQYF.

V is TRBV28 and J is TRBJ2-6; D may be TRBD1 (8 bases). Germline V gene sequence: CDR1 MDHEN, CDR2 SYDVKM. V shed 5 bases and J shed 4 bases, with 15 bases lying between them. This CDR3 spans 16 amino acids. The CDR3 reads CASSRTGGVGANVLTF. The CDR3 bases are TGTGCCAGCAGTCGTACAGGGGGGGTCGGGGCCAACGTCCTGACTTTC.

J is TRBJ1-5 and V is TRBV30; D might be TRBD1 (6 bases). V dropped 6 bases and J dropped 3 bases, with 15 bases sitting between them. Germline V CDR1 and CDR2: GTSNPN, SVGIG (reference sequence). The CDR3 runs to 14 residues. The CDR3 coding sequence is TGTGCCTGCGGCCGGGACACCCACAATCAGCCCCAGCATTTT. The encoded protein is CACGRDTHNQPQHF.

This clone has only one observation. The rearrangement joins TRBV18 to TRBJ1-5; 8 bases are a match to TRBD1. The CDR3 has 14 amino acids. The trim removed 6 bases at V and 3 bases at J, leaving 4 bases unmatched. Germline V gives CDR1 KGHSH, CDR2 LQKENI. The CDR3 spells CASSEDRVNQPQHF. CDR3 coding DNA: TGTGCCAGCTCCGAGGACAGGGTCAATCAGCCCCAGCATTTT.

The CDR3 DNA follows: TGTGCCAGCAGTGAAGCGGGGACAAATTACAATGAGCAGTTCTTC. Translated: CASSEAGTNYNEQFF. The chain uses TRBV6-1 and TRBJ2-1; D possibly corresponds to TRBD1 (6 bases). This CDR3 has 15 amino acids. Germline V gene data show CDR1 as MNHNS and CDR2 as SASEGT. Between the trimmed V and J ends, which lost 0 bases and 4 bases, there was a span of 10 bases.

This chain uses TRBV6-5 with TRBJ1-6, with D maybe TRBD1 (5 bases). Trimming left V 2 bases short and J 7 bases short, with 6 bases between. CDR1 is MNHEY, CDR2 SVGAGI, per germline. This CDR3 is built from 13 residues. This CDR3 reads CASSYRGNSPLHF. The CDR3 DNA is TGTGCCAGCAGTTACCGGGGGAATTCACCCCTCCACTTT.

This clone has only one observation. This chain uses TRBV7-2 with TRBJ1-5, with 10 nucleotides matching TRBD1. CDR1 and CDR2 from the germline V gene are SGHTA and FQGNSA. This CDR3 has 16 residues. V shed 4 bases and J 7 bases; nucleotides not matched to a gene: 10. The CDR3 protein is CASSSPDRGRRQPQHF. The CDR3 nucleotides are TGTGCCAGCAGCTCGCCGGACAGGGGGAGGAGACAGCCCCAGCATTTT.

The genes are TRBV5-1 and TRBJ2-2, with 9 bases fitting TRBD1. The V gene's germline CDR1 is SGHRS and CDR2 YFSETQ. CDR3 length: 17 residues. The trim removed 4 bases at V and 7 bases at J, leaving 14 bases unmatched. The CDR3 DNA sequence: TGCGCCAGCAGCAACCCTCGGGGACAGGGAGTAATCGGGGAGCTGTTTTTT. This encodes CASSNPRGQGVIGELFF.